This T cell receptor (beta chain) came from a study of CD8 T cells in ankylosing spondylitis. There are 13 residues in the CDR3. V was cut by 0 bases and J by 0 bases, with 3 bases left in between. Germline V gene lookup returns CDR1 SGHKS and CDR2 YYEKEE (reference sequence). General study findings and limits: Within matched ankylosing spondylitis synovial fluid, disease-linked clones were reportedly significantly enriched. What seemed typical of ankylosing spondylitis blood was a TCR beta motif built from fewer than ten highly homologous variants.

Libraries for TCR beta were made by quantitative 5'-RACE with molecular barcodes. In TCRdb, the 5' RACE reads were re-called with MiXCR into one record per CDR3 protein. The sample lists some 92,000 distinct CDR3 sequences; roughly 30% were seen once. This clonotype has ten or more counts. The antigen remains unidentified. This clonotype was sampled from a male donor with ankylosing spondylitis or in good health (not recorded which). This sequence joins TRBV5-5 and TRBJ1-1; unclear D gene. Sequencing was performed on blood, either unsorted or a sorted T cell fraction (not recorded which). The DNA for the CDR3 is TGTGCCAGCAGCTTGGCGGTGAACACTGAAGCTTTCTTT. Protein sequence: CASSLAVNTEAFF.